The 25 T cell receptor beta chains below come from one sample, sequenced in a study of blood T cell repertoires in COVID-19. Sequenced by immunoSEQ multiplex PCR; TCRdb stores in-frame clones only, minus some. The table has fewer than 700,000 clones, about 88% seen once. Sequencing was done on a sample of peripheral blood. These TCRs come from a woman aged 45-59 years with COVID-19, enrolled during active disease.

The genes are TRBV24-1 and TRBJ2-3; no clear D gene. The CDR3 is 15 residues long. CDR1 KGHDR and CDR2 SFDVKD come from the germline V gene. The V gene lost 4 bases and the J gene lost 2 bases, with 12 bases spanning the gap. CDR3 residues: CATSDTLTYTDTQYF. Written as DNA, the CDR3 is TGTGCCACCAGTGACACGCTAACTTACACAGATACGCAGTATTTT.

The chain employs TRBV11-1 and TRBJ2-7; 12 bases are shared with TRBD2. The V gene end was trimmed by 5 bases and the J gene end by 2 bases; junction bases not matched to a gene: 7. Germline loops: CDR1 SGHAT, CDR2 FQDESV (reference sequence). CDR3 length: 16 amino acids. CDR3 in amino acids: CASSASTSGGAYEQYF. In nucleotides, the CDR3 is TGTGCCAGCAGCGCCTCGACTAGCGGGGGTGCCTACGAGCAGTACTTC.

The chain recombines TRBV5-1 with TRBJ1-1; D is unclear. The CDR3 extends over 15 amino acids. Trimming pared 0 bases from V and 3 bases from J, leaving 12 bases between. Germline V gives CDR1 SGHRS, CDR2 YFSETQ. In nucleotides, the CDR3 is TGCGCCAGCAGCTTGGAGGCGGGGATTGACACTGAAGCTTTCTTT. It yields the protein CASSLEAGIDTEAFF.

The chain is built from TRBV3-1 (or the pseudogene TRBV3-2) and TRBJ2-7; TRBD1 agrees at 9 bases. The CDR3 is 14 residues long. Germline V gene data show CDR1 as LGHDT and CDR2 as YNNKEL (reference sequence). Unmatched junction bases numbered 5, after V lost 2 bases and J lost 6 bases. The CDR3: CASSQTQGAGEQYF. Written as DNA, the CDR3 is TGTGCCAGCAGCCAAACACAGGGGGCGGGCGAGCAGTACTTC.

Comments on this clone: Within the sample, other DNA sequences also encode this same CDR3. This chain connects TRBV5-1 to TRBJ2-3; weak D call: TRBD1 (5 bases). The CDR3 has 13 residues. Trimming took off 0 bases at V and 3 bases at J, with 5 bases between the two ends. The V gene's germline CDR1 is SGHRS and CDR2 YFSETQ. Here the CDR3 reads CASSLEGTDTQYF. As DNA, the CDR3 is TGCGCCAGCAGCTTGGAGGGGACAGATACGCAGTATTTT.

The J gene is TRBJ2-1, the V gene TRBV15, with 7 bases identical to TRBD2. Germline CDR1 is LNHNV and CDR2 is YYDKDF (reference sequence). V trimming: 5 bases; J trimming: 0 bases; junction bases outside the gene matches: 4. The CDR3 is made up of 15 amino acids. The DNA of the CDR3 is TGTGCCACCAGCGGGGGGAGGGACTCCTACAATGAGCAGTTCTTC. Translating gives CATSGGRDSYNEQFF.

The rearrangement joins TRBV5-4 to TRBJ1-2, with 7 bases matching TRBD1. CDR1 SGHNT and CDR2 YYREEE come from the germline V gene (reference sequence). V shed 0 bases and J 4 bases; nucleotides not matched to a gene: 9. CDR3 size: 16 residues. Written as DNA, the CDR3 is TGTGCCAGCAGCTTGGGACAGGGAGTCGTAACCTATGGCTACACCTTC. Translating gives CASSLGQGVVTYGYTF.

The gene calls are TRBV6-5 and TRBJ2-3; a weak D match, TRBD2 (6 bases). V lost 1 base and J 3 bases, leaving 11 bases between the germline ends. The CDR3 extends over 15 amino acids. CDR1 and CDR2 from the germline V gene are MNHEY and SVGAGI. CDR3 in DNA: TGTGCCAGCAGTTACTTTGGGAGGCGGACAGATACGCAGTATTTT. It specifies CASSYFGRRTDTQYF.

This clone was seen only once. This sequence joins TRBV2 and TRBJ1-4; 8 positions agree with TRBD1. CDR1 is SNHLY, CDR2 FYNNEI, per germline. The CDR3 extends over 17 amino acids. V dropped 7 bases and J dropped 0; count of bases not matched to a gene: 10. The CDR3 DNA is TGTGCCAGCATGAGGCAGGGGGCTTTTGCAACTAATGAAAAACTGTTTTTT. Translated, it gives CASMRQGAFATNEKLFF.

The chain uses TRBV5-1 and TRBJ1-4, with D perhaps TRBD1 (5 bases). The length of the CDR3 is 18 residues. Trimming shortened V by 0 bases and J by 2 bases, and 17 bases separated the two germline ends. The germline gives CDR1 SGHRS, CDR2 YFSETQ. The CDR3 DNA sequence: TGCGCCAGCAGCTTGGCGGGAGGGACGGGCGCGACTAATGAAAAACTGTTTTTT. Translation gives CASSLAGGTGATNEKLFF.

The table lists this clone with a few counts. The chain recombines TRBV27 with TRBJ2-3; D may be TRBD1 (5 bases). This CDR3 has 13 amino acids. The germline V gene encodes CDR1 MNHEY and CDR2 SMNVEV (reference sequence). With 2 bases removed from V and 5 bases from J, the gap between germline ends came to 8 bases. CDR3 amino acids: CASSLGARDTQYF. CDR3 bases: TGTGCCAGCAGTTTAGGGGCGCGAGATACGCAGTATTTT.

The rearrangement uses TRBV11-2 and TRBJ2-5; TRBD2 is a possible D gene (5 bases). Germline lookup yields CDR1 SGHAT and CDR2 FQNNGV. Trimming removed 2 bases at V and 5 bases at J, with 9 bases between. The CDR3 consists of 13 residues. In DNA form, the CDR3 reads TGTGCCAGCAGCTTATACGGGGTTGAGACCCAGTACTTC. The encoded protein is CASSLYGVETQYF.

The chain carries TRBV3-1 (or the pseudogene TRBV3-2) and TRBJ1-5, with D perhaps matching TRBD1 (5 bases). This CDR3 is 14 amino acids long. Trimming stripped 1 base from V and 5 bases from J, with 9 bases between. Germline values: CDR1 LGHDT, CDR2 YNNKEL (reference sequence). CDR3 in amino acids: CASSQGQSDQPQHF. The CDR3 bases are TGTGCCAGCAGCCAAGGACAGAGCGATCAGCCCCAGCATTTT.

The chain combines TRBV6-6 with TRBJ1-5, with D possibly matching TRBD1 (6 bases). The CDR3 consists of 15 residues. Germline loops: CDR1 MNHNY, CDR2 SVGAGI (reference sequence). V was shortened by 0 bases and J by 7 bases, with 13 bases between the two germline ends. The CDR3 DNA reads as TGTGCCAGCAGTTACTCGGGGTGGCAGGGGCAGCCCCAGCATTTT. This encodes CASSYSGWQGQPQHF.

The V and J genes are TRBV27 and TRBJ1-2, with D tentatively TRBD1 (6 bases). Trimming took off 5 bases at V and 0 bases at J, with 7 bases between the two ends. Per germline, CDR1 MNHEY and CDR2 SMNVEV (reference sequence). This CDR3 has 13 amino acids. The CDR3 nucleotides are TGTGCCAGCAGTCAGGGGCCTAACTATGGCTACACCTTC. It is translated as CASSQGPNYGYTF.

The rearrangement uses TRBV30 and TRBJ2-3; 12 bases match TRBD2. The CDR3 is 15 residues long. From germline, CDR1 is GTSNPN and CDR2 SVGIG (reference sequence). The CDR3 sequence is CALSGLAGPTDTQYF. CDR3 nucleotide sequence: TGTGCTCTTTCCGGACTAGCGGGGCCCACAGATACGCAGTATTTT.

CDR3 sequence reads: CAWRAGSSNYGYTF. The DNA of the CDR3 is TGTGCCTGGAGGGCGGGTAGTAGTAACTATGGCTACACCTTC. The chain carries TRBV30 and TRBJ1-2; no firm D call. The germline V gene has CDR1 GTSNPN and CDR2 SVGIG (reference sequence). The CDR3 is 14 amino acids. Trimming took off 3 bases at V and 1 base at J, with 12 bases between the two ends.

The chain uses TRBV9 and TRBJ1-2, with a weak D call TRBD1 (5 bases). V was cut by 5 bases and J by 10 bases, with 15 bases left in between. Germline CDR1 is SGDLS and CDR2 is YYNGEE. This CDR3 contains 12 residues. In DNA form, the CDR3 reads TGTGCCAGCAGTGGGGGGAAAGGGTACTACACCTTC. Translation: CASSGGKGYYTF.

The chain uses TRBV6-6 and TRBJ2-1; 7 bases align to TRBD1. J lost 2 bases, V lost 2 bases, and 3 bases had no gene match. Looked up from germline, CDR1 is MNHNY and CDR2 is SVGAGI (reference sequence). The CDR3 extends over 15 amino acids. This CDR3 reads CASSYGGQTYNEQFF. Written as DNA, the CDR3 is TGTGCCAGCAGTTACGGGGGACAGACCTACAATGAGCAGTTCTTC.

The chain combines TRBV20-1 with TRBJ1-4; TRBD1 matches at 10 bases. J was trimmed by 8 bases and V by 4 bases; bases with no gene match: 4. Germline assignment: CDR1 DFQATT and CDR2 SNEGSKA (reference sequence). The CDR3 extends over 13 amino acids. DNA for the CDR3: TGCAGTGCTAATGACAGGGGGCAAGAAAAACTGTTTTTT. Protein: CSANDRGQEKLFF.

This clone was detected only once. This chain connects TRBV7-6 to TRBJ2-1, with D unresolved. Per the germline V gene, CDR1 is SGHVS and CDR2 is FNYEAQ. The CDR3 runs to 14 residues. Trimming removed 1 base at V and 5 bases at J, with 9 bases between. CDR3 loop: CASSLGGSNNEQFF. CDR3 DNA: TGTGCCAGCAGCTTAGGCGGCAGTAACAATGAGCAGTTCTTC.

The chain links TRBV5-6 to TRBJ1-1, with a possible D match to TRBD1 (6 bases). V was clipped by 4 bases and J by 7 bases, with 17 bases between them. Germline CDR1 SGHDT, CDR2 YYEEEE. The length of the CDR3 is 14 residues. CDR3 in amino acids: CASSPGGGPLEAFF. DNA of the CDR3: TGTGCCAGCAGCCCCGGGGGGGGCCCCCTTGAAGCTTTCTTT.

J is TRBJ1-2 and V is TRBV30; TRBD1 aligns across 8 bases. The CDR3 contains 15 residues. Germline V gene lookup returns CDR1 GTSNPN and CDR2 SVGIG (reference sequence). V was clipped by 0 bases and J by 5 bases; unmatched bases: 8. CDR3 sequence (DNA): TGTGCCTGGAGTGTTGGAAGGACAGGGCCTTATGGCTACACCTTC. Its protein is CAWSVGRTGPYGYTF.

This clone was seen just once. The rearrangement uses TRBV6-5 and TRBJ1-2; TRBD1 agrees at 9 bases. The CDR3 length is 13 residues. After removal of 4 bases from V and 14 bases from J, the junction contained 11 bases not matched to a gene. The germline gives CDR1 MNHEY, CDR2 SVGAGI. CDR3 amino acids: CASSSTGTGKTTF. The DNA for the CDR3 is TGTGCCAGCAGTTCCACCGGGACAGGGAAGACTACCTTC.

The chain couples TRBV5-6 to TRBJ1-2, with D possibly matching TRBD1 (6 bases). Germline V gene lookup returns CDR1 SGHDT and CDR2 YYEEEE. V dropped 4 bases and J dropped 6 bases, with 22 bases sitting between them. The CDR3 loop spans 16 amino acids. CDR3 amino acids: CASSPQSRTANNGYTF. CDR3 sequence (DNA): TGTGCCAGCAGCCCACAGTCCAGGACAGCGAATAATGGCTACACCTTC.